This T cell receptor beta chain was identified during a study of cytomegalovirus exposure and HLA in healthy donors. Findings of the study overall: In a later analysis, across HLA loci, associated TCR counts were highest for DRB1, lowest for HLA-C.

A note on this clone: As yet, its antigen is unknown.

The PCR employed 60 Vbeta primers together with 13 Jbeta primers. The assay was immunoSEQ multiplex PCR, and TCRdb's table has in-frame clones only and misses some. The table shows roughly 43,000 clones, with over 55% occurring only once. V was trimmed by 4 bases and J by 0 bases, leaving 8 bases between them. Germline V gene sequence: CDR1 SGDLS, CDR2 YYNGEE. The length of the CDR3 is 14 residues. This receptor was obtained from a human donor in good health. The chain employs TRBV9 and TRBJ2-1; D may be TRBD2 (5 bases). The sample was PBMCs. This chain's CDR3 is CASSSGSSYNEQFF. DNA for the CDR3: TGTGCCAGCAGCTCGGGAAGCTCCTACAATGAGCAGTTCTTC. Complete variable domain (other parts from reference TRBV9 and TRBJ2-1): DSGVTQTPKHLITATGQRVTLRCSPRSGDLSVYWYQQSLDQGLQFLIQYYNGEERAKGNILERFSAQQFPDLHSELNLSSLELGDSALYFCASSSGSSYNEQFFGPGTRLTVL.